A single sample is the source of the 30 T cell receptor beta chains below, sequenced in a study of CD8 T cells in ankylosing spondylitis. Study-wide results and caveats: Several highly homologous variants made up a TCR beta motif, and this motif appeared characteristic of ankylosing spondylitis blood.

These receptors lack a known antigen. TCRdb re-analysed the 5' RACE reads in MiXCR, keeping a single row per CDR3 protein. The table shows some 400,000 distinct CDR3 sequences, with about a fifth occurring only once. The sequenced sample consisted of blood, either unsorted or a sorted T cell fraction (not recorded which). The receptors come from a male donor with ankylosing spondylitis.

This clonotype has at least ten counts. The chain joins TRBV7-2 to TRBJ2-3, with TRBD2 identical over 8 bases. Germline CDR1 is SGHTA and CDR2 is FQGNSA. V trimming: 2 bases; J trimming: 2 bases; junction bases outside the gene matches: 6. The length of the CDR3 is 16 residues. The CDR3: CASSLTGLAITDTQYF. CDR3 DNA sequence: TGTGCCAGCAGCTTAACCGGACTAGCCATCACAGATACGCAGTATTTT.

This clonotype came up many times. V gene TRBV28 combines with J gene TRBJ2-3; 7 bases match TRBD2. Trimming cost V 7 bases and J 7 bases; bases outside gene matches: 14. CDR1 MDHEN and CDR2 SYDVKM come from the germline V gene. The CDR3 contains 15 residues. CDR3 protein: CASTHLGDYENTQYF. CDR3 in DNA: TGTGCCAGCACTCATTTGGGGGACTACGAAAATACGCAGTATTTT.

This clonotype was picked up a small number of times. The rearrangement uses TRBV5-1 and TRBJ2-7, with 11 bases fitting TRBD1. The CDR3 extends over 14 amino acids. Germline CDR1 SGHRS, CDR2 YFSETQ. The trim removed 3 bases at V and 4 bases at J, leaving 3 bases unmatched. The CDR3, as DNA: TGCGCCAGCAGCTACCGGGACAGGGGGTACGAGCAGTACTTC. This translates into CASSYRDRGYEQYF.

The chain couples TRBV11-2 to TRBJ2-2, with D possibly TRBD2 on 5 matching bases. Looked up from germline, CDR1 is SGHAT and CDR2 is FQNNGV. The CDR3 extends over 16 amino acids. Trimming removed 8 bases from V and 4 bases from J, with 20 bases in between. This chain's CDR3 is CASRERDTTVTGELFF. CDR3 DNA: TGTGCCAGCCGAGAGAGGGATACAACAGTCACCGGGGAGCTGTTTTTT. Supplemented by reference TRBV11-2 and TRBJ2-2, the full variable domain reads EAGVAQSPRYKIIEKRQSVAFWCNPISGHATLYWYQQILGQGPKLLIQFQNNGVVDDSQLPKDRFSAERLKGVDSTLKIQPAKLEDSAVYLCASRERDTTVTGELFFGEGSRLTVL.

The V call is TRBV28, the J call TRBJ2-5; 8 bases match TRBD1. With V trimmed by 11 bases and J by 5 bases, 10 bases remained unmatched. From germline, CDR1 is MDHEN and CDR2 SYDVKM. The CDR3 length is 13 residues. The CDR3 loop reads CAVSRGQGETQYF. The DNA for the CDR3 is TGTGCCGTTAGCAGGGGGCAGGGGGAGACCCAGTACTTC.

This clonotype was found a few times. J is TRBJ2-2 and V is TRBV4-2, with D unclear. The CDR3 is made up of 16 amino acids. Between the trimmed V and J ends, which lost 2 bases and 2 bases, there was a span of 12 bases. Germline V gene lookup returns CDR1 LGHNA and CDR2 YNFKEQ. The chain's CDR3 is CASSQHLGRNTGELFF. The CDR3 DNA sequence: TGTGCCAGCAGCCAACACCTGGGTAGAAACACCGGGGAGCTGTTTTTT.

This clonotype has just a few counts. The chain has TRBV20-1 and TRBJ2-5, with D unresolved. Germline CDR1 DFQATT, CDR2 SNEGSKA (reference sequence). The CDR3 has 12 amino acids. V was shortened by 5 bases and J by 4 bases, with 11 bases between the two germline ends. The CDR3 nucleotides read TGCAGTGCTCATAATGACTTAGAGACCCAGTACTTC. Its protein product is CSAHNDLETQYF.

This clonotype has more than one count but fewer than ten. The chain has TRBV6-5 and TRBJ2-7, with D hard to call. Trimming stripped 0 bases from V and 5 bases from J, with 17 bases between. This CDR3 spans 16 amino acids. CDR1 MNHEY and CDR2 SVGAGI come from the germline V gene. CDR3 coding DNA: TGTGCCAGCAGTTACTCGGACCCCCCGGGTGACGACGAGCAGTACTTC. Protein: CASSYSDPPGDDEQYF.

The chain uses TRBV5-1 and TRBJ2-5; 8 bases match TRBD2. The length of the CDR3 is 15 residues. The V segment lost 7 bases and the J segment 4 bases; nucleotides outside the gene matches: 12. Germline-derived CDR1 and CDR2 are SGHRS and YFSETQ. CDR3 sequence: CASDFTAGVVETQYF. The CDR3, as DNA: TGCGCCAGCGATTTTACAGCGGGAGTTGTAGAGACCCAGTACTTC.

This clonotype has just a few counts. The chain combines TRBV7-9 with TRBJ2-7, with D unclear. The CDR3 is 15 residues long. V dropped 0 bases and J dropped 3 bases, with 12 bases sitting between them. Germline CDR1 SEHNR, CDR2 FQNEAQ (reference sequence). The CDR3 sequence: CASSLAVHAGYEQYF. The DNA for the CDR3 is TGTGCCAGCAGCTTAGCGGTTCACGCCGGCTACGAGCAGTACTTC.

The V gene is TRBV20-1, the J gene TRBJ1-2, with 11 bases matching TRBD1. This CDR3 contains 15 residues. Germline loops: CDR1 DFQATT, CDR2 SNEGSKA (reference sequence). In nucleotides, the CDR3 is TGCAGCCCAAGGACAGGGGGCGTTCAGGCCTATGGCTACACCTTC. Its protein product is CSPRTGGVQAYGYTF.

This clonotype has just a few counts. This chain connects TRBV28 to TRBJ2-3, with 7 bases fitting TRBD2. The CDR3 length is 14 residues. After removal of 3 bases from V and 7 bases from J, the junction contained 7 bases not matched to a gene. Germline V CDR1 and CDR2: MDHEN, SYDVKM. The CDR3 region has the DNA TGTGCCAGCAGTTTTGGACTAGTGGTTTATACGCAGTATTTT. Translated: CASSFGLVVYTQYF.

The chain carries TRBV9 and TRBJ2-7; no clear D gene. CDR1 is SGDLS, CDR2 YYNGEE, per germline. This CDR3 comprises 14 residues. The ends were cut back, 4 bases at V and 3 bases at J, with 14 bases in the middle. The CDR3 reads CASSPTARSYEQYF. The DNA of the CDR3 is TGTGCCAGCAGCCCAACCGCCCGAAGCTACGAGCAGTACTTC.

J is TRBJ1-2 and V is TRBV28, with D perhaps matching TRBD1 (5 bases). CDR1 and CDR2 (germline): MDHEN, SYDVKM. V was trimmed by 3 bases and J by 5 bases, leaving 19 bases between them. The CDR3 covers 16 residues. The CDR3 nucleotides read TGTGCCAGCAGTTTGGGTGGGGCAGCCCTGTCTTATGGCTACACCTTC. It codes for CASSLGGAALSYGYTF.

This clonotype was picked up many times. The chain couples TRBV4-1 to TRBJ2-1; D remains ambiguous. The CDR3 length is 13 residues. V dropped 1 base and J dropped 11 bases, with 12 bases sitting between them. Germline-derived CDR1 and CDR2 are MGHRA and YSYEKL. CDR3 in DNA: TGCGCCAGCAGCCAAGCCCAACAGCTTCAGCAGTTCTTC. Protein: CASSQAQQLQQFF.

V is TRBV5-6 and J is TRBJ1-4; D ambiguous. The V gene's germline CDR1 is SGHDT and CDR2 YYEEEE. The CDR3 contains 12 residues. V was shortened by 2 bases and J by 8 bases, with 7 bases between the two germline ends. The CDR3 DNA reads TGTGCCAGCAGCTTCTCGGGAGAAAAACTGTTTTTT. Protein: CASSFSGEKLFF.

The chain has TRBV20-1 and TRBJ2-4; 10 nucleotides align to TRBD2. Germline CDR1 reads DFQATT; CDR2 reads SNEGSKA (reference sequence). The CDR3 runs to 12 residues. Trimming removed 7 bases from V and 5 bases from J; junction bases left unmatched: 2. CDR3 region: CSVGLAENIQYF. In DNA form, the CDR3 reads TGCAGTGTTGGACTAGCGGAAAACATTCAGTACTTC.

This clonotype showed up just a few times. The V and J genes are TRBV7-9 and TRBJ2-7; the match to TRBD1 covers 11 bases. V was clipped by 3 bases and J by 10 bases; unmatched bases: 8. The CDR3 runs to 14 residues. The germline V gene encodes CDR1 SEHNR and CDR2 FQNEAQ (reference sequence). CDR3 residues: CASSLSRDRGKQYF. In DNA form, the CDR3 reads TGTGCCAGCAGCTTGTCTCGGGACAGGGGGAAACAGTACTTC.

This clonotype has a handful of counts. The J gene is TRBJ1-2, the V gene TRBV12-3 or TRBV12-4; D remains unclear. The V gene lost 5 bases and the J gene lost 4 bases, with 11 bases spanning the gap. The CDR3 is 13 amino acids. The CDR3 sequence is CASSMERIYGYTF. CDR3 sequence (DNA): TGTGCCAGCAGTATGGAACGGATCTATGGCTACACCTTC.

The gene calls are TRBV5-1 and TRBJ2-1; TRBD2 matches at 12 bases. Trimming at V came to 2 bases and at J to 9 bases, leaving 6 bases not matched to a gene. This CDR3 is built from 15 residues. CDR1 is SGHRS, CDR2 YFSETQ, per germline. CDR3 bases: TGCGCCAGCAGCTTACGACTAGCGGGAGCTATTGAGCAGTTCTTC. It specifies CASSLRLAGAIEQFF.

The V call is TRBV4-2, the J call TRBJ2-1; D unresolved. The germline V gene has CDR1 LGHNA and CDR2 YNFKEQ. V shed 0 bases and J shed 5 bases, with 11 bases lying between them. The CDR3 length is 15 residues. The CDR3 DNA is TGTGCCAGCAGCCAAGATGGAGCCGCCAACAATGAGCAGTTCTTC. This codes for CASSQDGAANNEQFF.

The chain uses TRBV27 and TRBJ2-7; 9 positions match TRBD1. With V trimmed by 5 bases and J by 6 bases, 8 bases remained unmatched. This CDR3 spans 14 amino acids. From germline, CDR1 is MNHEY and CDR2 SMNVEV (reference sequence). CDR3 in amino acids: CASSNPGQGPEQYF. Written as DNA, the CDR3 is TGTGCCAGCAGTAACCCGGGACAGGGCCCCGAGCAGTACTTC.

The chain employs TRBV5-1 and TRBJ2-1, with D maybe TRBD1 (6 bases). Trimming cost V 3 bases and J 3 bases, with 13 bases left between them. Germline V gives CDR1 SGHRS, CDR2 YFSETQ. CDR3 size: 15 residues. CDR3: CASSSGTPNYNEQFF. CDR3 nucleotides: TGCGCCAGCAGCTCCGGGACACCAAACTACAATGAGCAGTTCTTC.

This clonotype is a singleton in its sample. The CDR3 sequence is CASSFRGAGTKNIQYF. CDR3 in DNA: TGTGCCAGCAGCTTCCGGGGCGCAGGGACCAAAAACATTCAGTACTTC. The V and J genes are TRBV11-1 and TRBJ2-4, with D possibly called TRBD1 or TRBD2 (5 bases each). This CDR3 is 16 amino acids long. CDR1 is SGHAT and CDR2 is FQDESV in the germline V gene (reference sequence). Between the trimmed V and J ends, which lost 3 bases and 2 bases, there was a span of 14 bases. The full variable domain, rest sourced from reference TRBV11-1 and TRBJ2-4, is EAEVAQSPRYKITEKSQAVAFWCDPISGHATLYWYRQILGQGPELLVQFQDESVVDDSQLPKDRFSAERLKGVDSTLKIQPAELGDSAMYLCASSFRGAGTKNIQYFGAGTRLSVL.

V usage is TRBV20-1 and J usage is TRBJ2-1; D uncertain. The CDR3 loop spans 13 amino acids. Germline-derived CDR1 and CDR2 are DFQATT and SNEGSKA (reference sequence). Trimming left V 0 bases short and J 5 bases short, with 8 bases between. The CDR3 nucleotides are TGCAGTGCTAGAGATAACAGAGACAATGAGCAGTTCTTC. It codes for CSARDNRDNEQFF.

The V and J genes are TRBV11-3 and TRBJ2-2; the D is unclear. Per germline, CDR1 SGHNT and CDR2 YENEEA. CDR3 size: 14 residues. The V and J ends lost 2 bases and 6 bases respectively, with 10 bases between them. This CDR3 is CASSLRALAGELFF. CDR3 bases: TGTGCCAGCAGCTTACGGGCGCTTGCCGGGGAGCTGTTTTTT.

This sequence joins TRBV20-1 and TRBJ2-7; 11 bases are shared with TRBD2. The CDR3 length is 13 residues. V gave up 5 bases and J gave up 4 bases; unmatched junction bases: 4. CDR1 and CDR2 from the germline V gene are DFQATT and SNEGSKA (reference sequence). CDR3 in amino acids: CSALAGGGYEQYF. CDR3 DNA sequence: TGCAGTGCTCTAGCGGGAGGTGGGTACGAGCAGTACTTC.

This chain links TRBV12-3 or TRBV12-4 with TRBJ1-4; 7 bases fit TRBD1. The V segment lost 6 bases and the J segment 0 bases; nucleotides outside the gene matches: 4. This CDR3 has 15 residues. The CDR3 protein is CASRSTGATNEKLFF. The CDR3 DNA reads TGTGCCAGCAGGAGTACAGGGGCAACTAATGAAAAACTGTTTTTT.

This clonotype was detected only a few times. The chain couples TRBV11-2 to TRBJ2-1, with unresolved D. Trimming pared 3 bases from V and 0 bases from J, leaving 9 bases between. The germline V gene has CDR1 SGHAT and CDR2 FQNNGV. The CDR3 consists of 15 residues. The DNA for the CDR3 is TGTGCCAGCAGCTTTGATCTCAGCTCCTACAATGAGCAGTTCTTC. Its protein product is CASSFDLSSYNEQFF.

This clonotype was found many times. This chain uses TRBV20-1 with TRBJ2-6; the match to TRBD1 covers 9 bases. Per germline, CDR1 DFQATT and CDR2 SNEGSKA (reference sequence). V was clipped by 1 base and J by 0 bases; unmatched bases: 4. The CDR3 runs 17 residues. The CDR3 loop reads CSARVRDRDSGANVLTF. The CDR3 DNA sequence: TGCAGTGCTAGAGTCCGGGACAGGGACTCTGGGGCCAACGTCCTGACTTTC.